This TCR beta chain was documented in a study of cytotoxic CD8 clonotypes in ibrutinib-treated CLL (dated by TCRdb to the early 2020s). General notes on the study: The cohort included some 14 treatment-naive and ten to twelve relapsed/refractory patients; approximately 17 were IGHV unmutated. Responses were partial in approximately 24 patients and complete in 2; after median about 70 months follow-up, about 14 stayed in remission and some twelve progressed. The response samples were drawn at a median of roughly eleven months into treatment, with a range of about 6 to 40 months. Samples averaged roughly 260,000 productive templates and around 91,000 productive rearrangements. Longitudinal samples were available for about 30% of the roughly 90 trial participants. Cryopreserved peripheral blood mononuclear cells were obtained before treatment, at response, and at either sustained remission or disease progression. Every remission and progressive disease sample was obtained while ibrutinib was still being received by the patients.

For CDR1 and CDR2, the germline V gene (reference sequence) lists LNHDA and SQIVND. Spanning cysteine to phenylalanine, the CDR3 consists of 16 amino acids. The DNA shown is the 48-base CDR3, in frame from base 1. Unmatched junction bases come to 5, with V trimmed by 3 bases and J by 0 bases. Interpreted using the paper, the time point label stands for: about eleven months on ibrutinib. For TCR beta library preparation, 1.5 to 2 micrograms of genomic DNA were extracted from the cryopreserved PBMCs. Longitudinal blood samples from CLL patients on ibrutinib monotherapy underwent high-throughput TCR beta sequencing. The patients took part in an open-label, single-center phase 2 trial of ibrutinib monotherapy. On a MiSeq, deep resolution sequencing aimed for a depth between 1 in 1 million and 1 in 200,000 T cells, with each clonotype covered about 9.2x on average. The immunoSEQ hsTCRB Kit was used to generate TCR beta libraries. The source study handled its data this way. Data were analyzed with ImmunoSEQ Data Assistant and ImmunoSEQ Analyzer, with V, D and J genes assigned per IMGT definitions. Clonality, which ranges from 0 to 1, was calculated as one minus the normalized Shannon entropy of productive rearrangement frequencies. Only overrepresented clonotypes making up at least 0.05% of the repertoire of each patient were included in the public clonotype analysis. Repertoires from roughly 13 age-matched healthy donors in immuneACCESS were used as clonality controls. In its TCRdb copy, this immuneACCESS table keeps in-frame sequences only and misses some clones. Where compared with another copy, unresolved V genes explain less than half of these, and the others have no known cause. V and J calls and clone size are given by that table; D and trimming were obtained from the DNA. The sample data list some 140,000 clones, and about four fifths of these were observed just once. Roughly 13% of the sample lies in the top ten.

Beyond this particular receptor, the publication reports: At baseline, clonality was higher than in age-matched healthy donors and showed a strong correlation with circulating CD8+ T-cell counts. Sampling times were not matched between sustained-remission and progressing patients, and lymph node repertoires were not studied. Public clonotypes were rare and either contracted or stayed stable during treatment, and the rise in clonality at ibrutinib response reflected the expansion of private clonotypes. Clonality rose at ibrutinib response, remained stable during sustained remission, and dropped back toward baseline at progression.

With regard to this clone: The antigen it recognizes is unknown. No much larger clonotype is one base removed from it; base qualities were not supplied.

The chain employs TRBV19 and TRBJ2-1; 7 bases in the middle match TRBD2. This sequence originates from a human donor with chronic lymphocytic leukemia. The material sequenced was PBMCs, taken after 12 months of ibrutinib treatment. In nucleotide form, the sequence is TGTGCCAGTAGTATCCAAGCGGGGAGCTCCTACAATGAGCAGTTCTTC. It translates to CASSIQAGSSYNEQFF.